Listed below are T cell receptor beta chains from one sample, sequenced in a study of monozygotic twins with inflammatory bowel disease. TCRdb re-called the 5' RACE reads; every CDR3 protein appears as one record, without DNA. The sample shows approximately 400,000 distinct CDR3 sequences, and 2.5% to 3% sits with its ten largest clones. What was sequenced was blood. These receptors all stem from a human donor with ulcerative colitis or Crohn's disease, or a healthy co-twin of an affected twin (not recorded which). Both conserved end residues are part of each CDR3.

CDR3aa	v_gene	j_gene
CASIDGQRAGTQYF	TRBV2	TRBJ2-5
CASTPEWRRQETQYF	TRBV5-1	TRBJ2-5
CASSYMGLNTGELFF	TRBV6-5	TRBJ2-2
CASSQDWLAGGQETQYF	TRBV3-1	TRBJ2-5
CASSQTRTGTIEQFF	TRBV2	TRBJ2-1
CASSKGGRSYNSPLHF	TRBV19	TRBJ1-6
CASSTPPSGGTIEETQYF	TRBV19	TRBJ2-5
CSARDLQLTDRLTYEQYF	TRBV20-1	TRBJ2-7
CSASSSRQGDDYTF	TRBV20-1	TRBJ1-2
CATSRDLAGYYEQYF	TRBV15	TRBJ2-7
CSAQDRGQAYGYTF	TRBV20-1	TRBJ1-2
CASSLSGFSGNTIYF	TRBV12-3/TRBV12-4	TRBJ1-3
CAISGTGGSTDTQYF	TRBV10-3	TRBJ2-3
CASSPGFLARGPPNYGYTF	TRBV4-3	TRBJ1-2
CASSPSISGRYSTGELFF	TRBV12-3/TRBV12-4	TRBJ2-2
CASSPGSSSDYGYTF	TRBV3-1	TRBJ1-2
CASSLPSAARGRQFF	TRBV5-4	TRBJ2-1
CARALSGGNEKLFF	TRBV30	TRBJ1-4
CAISSTGYEQYF	TRBV10-3	TRBJ2-7
CASSRRDRGRPGELFF	TRBV12-3/TRBV12-4	TRBJ2-2
CASSLAGGTASNEKLFF	TRBV5-1	TRBJ1-4
CASSLDMGETQYF	TRBV6-5	TRBJ2-5
CASSQATGGGQETQYF	TRBV4-3	TRBJ2-5
CASSLTAGNNEQFF	TRBV7-6	TRBJ2-1
CASSLWASTGVGTSGYNEQFF	TRBV5-1	TRBJ2-1
CASSLIPSGANVLTF	TRBV7-3	TRBJ2-6
CASSETGSTDTQYF	TRBV25-1	TRBJ2-3
CASSSQSGPSGANVLTF	TRBV5-1	TRBJ2-6
CATSRVDHRAYEQYF	TRBV15	TRBJ2-7
CAWSDTGAYNEQFF	TRBV30	TRBJ2-1
CASSLFGARGTDTQYF	TRBV5-1	TRBJ2-3
CASSIGTPGELFF	TRBV19	TRBJ2-2
CASSLAIGAGEKLFF	TRBV7-2	TRBJ1-4